This TCR beta chain stems from a study of T cells expressing NK-cell markers. After re-calling the 5' RACE reads, TCRdb lists one entry per CDR3 protein, DNA absent. Found here are 200,000 to 300,000 distinct CDR3 sequences; the top ten clones hold around 0.37%. This CDR3 region has 16 residues. The TCR comes from a young man in good health. The sample taken for sequencing was blood T cells: a sorted CD56 or NKG2C T cell subset, CD4+ or CD8+ T cells, or bulk PBMC T cells (not recorded which). The chain couples TRBV12-3 or TRBV12-4 to TRBJ1-6; the TRBD1 assignment by TCRdb is unverifiable without DNA. CDR3 in amino acids: CASTTAGGSANSPLHF.